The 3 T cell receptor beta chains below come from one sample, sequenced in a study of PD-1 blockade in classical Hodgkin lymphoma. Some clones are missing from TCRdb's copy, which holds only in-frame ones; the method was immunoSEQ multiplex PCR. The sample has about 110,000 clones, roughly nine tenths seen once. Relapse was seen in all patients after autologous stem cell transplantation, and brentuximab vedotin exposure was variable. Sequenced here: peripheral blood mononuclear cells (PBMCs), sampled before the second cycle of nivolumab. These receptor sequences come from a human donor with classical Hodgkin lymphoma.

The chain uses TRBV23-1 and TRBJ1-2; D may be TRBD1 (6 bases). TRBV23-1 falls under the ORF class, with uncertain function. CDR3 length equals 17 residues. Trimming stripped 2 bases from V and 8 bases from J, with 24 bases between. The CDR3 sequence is CASSQKTGYSFGYGYTF. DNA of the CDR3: TGCGCCAGCAGTCAAAAAACAGGGTATTCATTTGGGTACGGCTACACCTTC.

The chain's CDR3 is CATGQGARYEQYF. The CDR3 bases are TGTGCCACCGGACAGGGGGCGCGATACGAGCAGTACTTC. The chain is built from TRBV19 and TRBJ2-7; 11 bases fit TRBD1. The V gene's germline CDR1 is LNHDA and CDR2 SQIVND (reference sequence). This CDR3 region has 13 residues. Losses at the gene ends were 10 bases for V and 4 bases for J; bases not matched to a gene: 6.

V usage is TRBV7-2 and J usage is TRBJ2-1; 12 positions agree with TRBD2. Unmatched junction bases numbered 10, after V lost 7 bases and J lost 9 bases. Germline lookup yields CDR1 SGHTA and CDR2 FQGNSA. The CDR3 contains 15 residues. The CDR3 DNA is TGTGCCAGCACCTCCCTCAGGACTAGCGGGATTGAGCAGTTCTTC. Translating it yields CASTSLRTSGIEQFF.